Below, 3 T cell receptor beta chains from the same sample are listed, as sequenced in a study of T cell clones after liver transplantation. Libraries were prepared by immunoSEQ multiplex PCR; TCRdb keeps only in-frame clonotypes and omits some of them. The sample holds about 15,000 clones, under 90% seen once. Sequences were derived from CD8+ T cells from blood, sampled roughly 50 months after liver transplant. The receptor source for this set is a human patient who received a liver transplant. Some T cells may be transferred from the graft donor.

The chain couples TRBV7-6 to TRBJ1-1; D is undetermined. Germline values: CDR1 SGHVS, CDR2 FNYEAQ. CDR3 length: 13 residues. V lost 4 bases and J lost 1, with 7 bases in between. The CDR3 region has the DNA TGTGCCAGCAGCTCCAGCCCGAACACTGAAGCTTTCTTT. Protein sequence: CASSSSPNTEAFF.

The chain carries TRBV4-1 and TRBJ1-1; 8 bases agree with TRBD1. Germline-derived CDR1 and CDR2 are MGHRA and YSYEKL. The CDR3 is made up of 13 amino acids. V trimming: 2 bases; J trimming: 8 bases; junction bases outside the gene matches: 4. DNA for the CDR3: TGCGCCAGCAGCCAACAGGGGGCTCGAGAAGCTTTCTTT. It specifies CASSQQGAREAFF.

V and J are TRBV7-8 and TRBJ2-5; D unclear. Germline V CDR1 and CDR2: SGHVS, FQNEAQ. CDR3 length: 10 amino acids. Trimming stripped 8 bases from V and 5 bases from J, with 6 bases between. The CDR3 sequence: CASLGETQYF. DNA of the CDR3: TGTGCCAGCCTAGGGGAGACCCAGTACTTC. The full variable domain, rest sourced from reference TRBV7-8 and TRBJ2-5, is GAGVSQSPRYKVAKRGQDVALRCDPISGHVSLFWYQQALGQGPEFLTYFQNEAQLDKSGLPSDRFFAERPEGSVSTLKIQRTQQEDSAVYLCASLGETQYFGPGTRLLVL.